The source of this T cell receptor beta chain is a study of beta chain features in type 1 diabetes. For the study at large: Across all samples, 100 million to 130 million sorted cells were examined.

With regard to this clone: Its antigen is not known.

The CDR3 runs to 14 residues. Looked up from germline, CDR1 is MGHDK and CDR2 is SYGVNS. The V and J ends lost 5 bases and 8 bases respectively, with 18 bases between them. Expressed TCRB transcripts got sequenced, as all isolated RNA was reverse transcribed. Assay: immunoSEQ multiplex PCR; the TCRdb copy retains only in-frame clones and omits some. The table has 140,000 to 150,000 clones, 13% seen once. General observations from the study: A greater similarity of naive, central memory and Treg TCRB repertoires was seen among patients than among healthy donors. VDJ junctions sequenced from type 1 diabetes patients showed fewer insertions and more deletions. There was a moderate but significant shortening of TCRB CDR3s in all four CD4+ subsets of Type 1 diabetes patients.

The source is a man younger than 35 with type 1 diabetes. This chain joins TRBV25-1 and TRBJ1-2; tentative D call: TRBD1 (5 bases). Sequenced input: central memory CD4+ T cells from blood. The CDR3 region has the DNA TGTGCCAGCAGTCCAGGGACCTCCCTGCAGGGCTACACCTTC. Its protein is CASSPGTSLQGYTF.